One sample yielded the 25 T cell receptor beta chains listed below, sequenced in a study of CDR3 diversity in severe acne. TCRdb re-called the PCR reads through MiXCR, storing one row per CDR3 protein. The sample lists roughly 100,000 distinct CDR3 sequences, under 60% seen once, with roughly 12% in the top ten. Input material: blood. These receptors originate from a male donor with acne.

This clonotype was found many times. This sequence joins TRBV7-2 and TRBJ2-7; TRBD2 aligns across 9 bases. The germline gives CDR1 SGHTA, CDR2 FQGNSA. Trimming at V came to 5 bases and at J to 8 bases, leaving 13 bases not matched to a gene. The CDR3 loop spans 15 amino acids. CDR3 nucleotides: TGTGCCAGCAGCGCCCCGGGACTAGCCGTAAGGCAGCAGTACTTC. This codes for CASSAPGLAVRQQYF.

V usage is TRBV29-1 and J usage is TRBJ2-2; no reliable D call. Germline CDR1 and CDR2: SQVTM and ANQGSEA. The CDR3 runs 12 residues. Deletions cut 3 bases from V and 7 bases from J, with 9 bases between. The CDR3 reads CSVDPGDGELFF. CDR3 DNA: TGCAGCGTTGACCCCGGCGACGGGGAGCTGTTTTTT.

This clonotype appeared many times. The chain joins TRBV10-2 to TRBJ2-3; 8 bases align to TRBD2. The germline gives CDR1 WSHSY, CDR2 SAAADI. The CDR3 length is 16 residues. J lost 5 bases, V lost 2 bases, and 9 bases had no gene match. DNA of the CDR3: TGCGCCAGCAGTGAGAATAACGGGAGGGCCATAGATACGCAGTATTTT. This encodes CASSENNGRAIDTQYF.

Concerning this clonotype: A much larger clone is a single base away; this may be a read error. The rearrangement links TRBV19 to TRBJ2-5; TRBD1 aligns across 8 bases. Germline V CDR1 and CDR2: LNHDA, SQIVND (reference sequence). This CDR3 region has 13 residues. CDR3 nucleotide sequence: TGTGCCAGTAGTACACAGGGGGGCGAGACCCGGTACTTC. It specifies CASSTQGGETRYF.

This clonotype came up once. The J gene is TRBJ1-1, the V gene TRBV2; D unresolved. Germline CDR1 and CDR2: SNHLY and FYNNEI. Trimming removed 2 bases from V and 8 bases from J, with 9 bases in between. CDR3 length: 12 residues. The CDR3: CASSEPGGEAFF. DNA for the CDR3: TGTGCCAGCAGTGAACCTGGAGGAGAAGCTTTCTTT.

The chain joins TRBV24-1 to TRBJ2-5; 7 bases are a match to TRBD1. CDR1 and CDR2 (germline): KGHDR, SFDVKD. V was pared by 7 bases and J by 4 bases, with 5 bases of the junction left unmatched. This CDR3 region has 13 residues. CDR3 coding DNA: TGTGCCACCAGATCGACAGGGTCAGAGACCCAGTACTTC. Translated: CATRSTGSETQYF.

This chain links TRBV2 with TRBJ2-3; the D gene is possibly TRBD1 (6 bases). V shed 6 bases and J shed 10 bases, with 11 bases lying between them. This CDR3 has 11 residues. Germline CDR1 SNHLY, CDR2 FYNNEI. The CDR3 DNA follows: TGTGCCAGCAGGAACAGGGTAGCGCAGTATTTT. Protein product: CASRNRVAQYF.

At least ten counts were recorded for this clonotype. The chain has TRBV7-2 and TRBJ2-7; D is perhaps TRBD1 or TRBD2 (5 bases each). Germline V gene lookup returns CDR1 SGHTA and CDR2 FQGNSA. The CDR3 runs 14 residues. Trimming stripped 3 bases from V and 3 bases from J, with 12 bases between. The CDR3 DNA is TGTGCCAGCAGCTTTTCGGGACGACACTACGAGCAGTACTTC. This sequence encodes CASSFSGRHYEQYF.

The chain carries TRBV4-1 and TRBJ2-5; TRBD1 or TRBD2 may be the D gene (5 bases each). The CDR3 is made up of 15 amino acids. Trimming cost V 1 base and J 9 bases, with 18 bases left between them. CDR1 and CDR2 (germline): MGHRA, YSYEKL. DNA of the CDR3: TGCGCCAGCAGCCAAGCGGCAGGGCTGCAGGAGGCCCAGTACTTC. Encoded protein: CASSQAAGLQEAQYF.

This clonotype was counted a single time. At one boundary the junction diverges from the germline segment, which might be a read error. V usage is TRBV6-4 and J usage is TRBJ2-7; possible D gene TRBD1, 6 bases. The length of the CDR3 is 14 residues. Germline CDR1 and CDR2: MRHNA and SNTAGT. The CDR3 DNA is TGTGCCAGCAGCGACTGGACAGCCGGAAGGGAGCAGTACTTC. Protein sequence: CASSDWTAGREQYF.

The chain employs TRBV28 and TRBJ2-7; TRBD2 matches at 9 bases. With V trimmed by 7 bases and J by 9 bases, 10 bases remained unmatched. Germline V gene data show CDR1 as MDHEN and CDR2 as SYDVKM. The length of the CDR3 is 13 residues. The CDR3: CASTLAGRSGQYF. In DNA form, the CDR3 reads TGTGCCAGCACACTAGCGGGTCGGAGCGGGCAGTACTTC.

The table lists this clonotype with many counts. V is TRBV10-3 and J is TRBJ1-1; 10 nucleotides align to TRBD1. This CDR3 is built from 15 residues. J gave up 6 bases and V 7 bases, and 11 bases lay outside the gene matches. CDR1 and CDR2 (germline): ENHRY, SYGVKD. The CDR3 nucleotides are TGTGCCATCACCTACGACAGGGGGCTGAGCTCTGAAGCTTTCTTT. It is translated as CAITYDRGLSSEAFF.

Details on this clonotype: Being one base from a much bigger clone, this may be a read error. The chain recombines TRBV7-3 with TRBJ2-7; TRBD1 matches at 10 bases. Germline V gives CDR1 SGHTA, CDR2 FQGTGA. J gave up 4 bases and V 1 base, and 13 bases lay outside the gene matches. The CDR3 covers 18 residues. The CDR3 DNA sequence: TGTGCCAGCAGCTTAATAGCCAGACTCCGGGACAGGGGATACGAGCAGTACTTC. This codes for CASSLIARLRDRGYEQYF. The full variable domain, rest sourced from reference TRBV7-3 and TRBJ2-7, is GAGVSQTPSNKVTEKGKYVELRCDPISGHTALYWYRQSLGQGPEFLIYFQGTGAADDSGLPNDRFFAVRPEGSVSTLKIQRTERGDSAVYLCASSLIARLRDRGYEQYFGPGTRLTVT.

This clonotype came up many times. The chain uses TRBV20-1 and TRBJ2-5; 9 positions agree with TRBD1. The J segment lost 4 bases and the V segment lost 5 bases, leaving 11 bases of the junction unmatched. Germline-derived CDR1 and CDR2 are DFQATT and SNEGSKA (reference sequence). The CDR3 length is 15 residues. CDR3 in amino acids: CSAATGQGWGETQYF. The CDR3 region has the DNA TGCAGTGCTGCTACGGGACAGGGATGGGGAGAGACCCAGTACTTC.

With regard to this clonotype: At one boundary the junction diverges from the germline segment, which might be a read error. V is TRBV7-8 and J is TRBJ1-1, with a tentative D call TRBD1 (6 bases). Germline values: CDR1 SGHVS, CDR2 FQNEAQ. The CDR3 is made up of 12 amino acids. The CDR3 here is CASSRALGGSLF. The CDR3 nucleotides read TGTGCCAGCAGCCGCGCCTTGGGGGGCTCCCTCTTT.

This clonotype has ten or more counts. CDR3 nucleotides: TGCAGTGCTAGAGCCCCAAGCGATCTACGAGGGCAGTACTTC. Amino acid sequence: CSARAPSDLRGQYF. J is TRBJ2-7 and V is TRBV20-1; D ambiguous. The CDR3 runs 14 residues. Per the germline V gene, CDR1 is DFQATT and CDR2 is SNEGSKA (reference sequence). Trimming removed 1 base at V and 9 bases at J, with 19 bases between.

The J gene is TRBJ2-5, the V gene TRBV2; no clear D. Germline CDR1 reads SNHLY; CDR2 reads FYNNEI. The CDR3 loop spans 11 amino acids. V lost 7 bases, J lost 5 bases, and 8 bases lay in between. In DNA form, the CDR3 reads TGTGCCAGCACGCTTGGGGAGACCCAGTACTTC. Translating it yields CASTLGETQYF.

This clonotype was seen many times. The chain recombines TRBV10-2 with TRBJ1-2; 8 bases line up with TRBD1. Trimming took 0 bases from V and 6 from J; bases not matched to a gene: 6. Germline lookup yields CDR1 WSHSY and CDR2 SAAADI. The CDR3 is made up of 15 amino acids. The CDR3 loop reads CASSESTAGGNGYTF. The CDR3, as DNA: TGCGCCAGCAGTGAGTCTACGGCAGGGGGCAATGGCTACACCTTC.

This clonotype was counted many times. The chain employs TRBV20-1 and TRBJ1-5; 11 nucleotides match TRBD1. After removal of 5 bases from V and 5 bases from J, the junction contained 11 bases not matched to a gene. This CDR3 region has 16 residues. CDR1 and CDR2 (germline): DFQATT, SNEGSKA (reference sequence). The DNA for the CDR3 is TGCAGTGCTCCTTGGCGGGACAGGGGGTTCGATCAGCCCCAGCATTTT. As protein: CSAPWRDRGFDQPQHF.

This chain uses TRBV10-2 with TRBJ1-3; D is possibly TRBD1 (5 bases). Germline assignment: CDR1 WSHSY and CDR2 SAAADI. The CDR3 loop spans 14 amino acids. Trimming took 9 bases from V and 1 from J, leaving 13 bases between them. This CDR3 is CASGRGMSGNTIYF. CDR3 coding DNA: TGCGCCAGTGGGAGGGGAATGTCTGGAAACACCATATATTTT.

The chain carries TRBV7-9 and TRBJ1-5; no clear D gene. Trimming cost V 5 bases and J 0 bases, with 11 bases left between them. Germline-derived CDR1 and CDR2 are SEHNR and FQNEAQ (reference sequence). The CDR3 sequence is 15 residues long. The CDR3 loop reads CASSHPRHSNQPQHF. CDR3 DNA sequence: TGTGCCAGCAGCCACCCCCGGCATAGCAATCAGCCCCAGCATTTT.

The V call is TRBV7-2, the J call TRBJ2-7; D tentatively fits TRBD1 or TRBD2 (5 bases each). From germline, CDR1 is SGHTA and CDR2 FQGNSA. The V gene lost 1 base and the J gene lost 4 bases, with 14 bases spanning the gap. CDR3 size: 15 residues. For the CDR3, the DNA is TGTGCCAGCAGCTTAGGGCCGGGGCGTTGGTACGAGCAGTACTTC. This codes for CASSLGPGRWYEQYF.

A remark on this clonotype: Without the conserved terminal phenylalanine or tryptophan, this CDR3 likely stems from a read error. This chain uses TRBV19 with TRBJ1-2, with 8 bases lining up with TRBD1. CDR3 size: 15 residues. J gave up 4 bases and V 8 bases, and 12 bases lay outside the gene matches. Germline CDR1 reads LNHDA; CDR2 reads SQIVND (reference sequence). The CDR3 loop is CASLPGQVSSYGYTI. CDR3 in DNA: TGTGCCAGTTTGCCGGGACAGGTAAGCTCCTATGGCTACACCATC.

The chain combines TRBV24-1 with TRBJ2-2; D perhaps matches TRBD1 (6 bases). The CDR3 runs 17 residues. V was cut by 4 bases and J by 6 bases, with 20 bases left in between. Germline V CDR1 and CDR2: KGHDR, SFDVKD. Here the CDR3 DNA reads TGTGCCACCAGTGACTCCGGGACAAATTCGGTATCCGGGGAGCTGTTTTTT. Translation gives CATSDSGTNSVSGELFF.

This clonotype came up many times. The CDR3 DNA reads TGTGCCAGCAGCTTAGGCGGGCCTAACACCGGGGAGCTGTTTTTT. Its translation: CASSLGGPNTGELFF. The chain couples TRBV7-6 to TRBJ2-2, with D tentatively TRBD2 (5 bases). This CDR3 spans 15 amino acids. The V end lost 1 base, the J end lost 2 bases, and 8 bases lay between the germline ends. Germline CDR1 SGHVS, CDR2 FNYEAQ.